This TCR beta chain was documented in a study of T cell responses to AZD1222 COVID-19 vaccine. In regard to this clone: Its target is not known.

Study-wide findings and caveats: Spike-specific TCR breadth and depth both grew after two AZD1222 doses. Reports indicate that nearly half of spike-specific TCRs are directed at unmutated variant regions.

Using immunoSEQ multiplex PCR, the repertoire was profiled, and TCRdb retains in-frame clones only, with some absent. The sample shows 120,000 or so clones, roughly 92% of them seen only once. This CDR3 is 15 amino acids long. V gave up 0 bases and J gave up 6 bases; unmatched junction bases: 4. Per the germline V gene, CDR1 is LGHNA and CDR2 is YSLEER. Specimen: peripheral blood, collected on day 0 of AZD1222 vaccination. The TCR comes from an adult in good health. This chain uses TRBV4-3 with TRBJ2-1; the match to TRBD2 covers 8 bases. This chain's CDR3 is CASSQDILAGNEQFF. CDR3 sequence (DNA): TGCGCCAGCAGCCAAGACATTCTAGCGGGCAATGAGCAGTTCTTC.